This TCR beta chain came from a study of cytomegalovirus exposure and HLA in healthy donors. Findings and caveats of the study: An apparent linkage of common viral pathogens to several of the most significant clusters emerged in a later analysis. Researchers left out some V segments, among them TRBV6-2 and TRBV6-3, as indistinguishable. The authors enumerated roughly 180 TCR beta chains as linked to cytomegalovirus.

CDR1 MNHEY and CDR2 SVGAGI come from the germline V gene. The CDR3 runs to 15 residues. V shed 5 bases and J 4 bases; nucleotides not matched to a gene: 10. PCR amplification relied on 60 Vbeta primers (plus 13 Jbeta primers). Method: immunoSEQ multiplex PCR; TCRdb's copy keeps in-frame clones and lacks some. The sample yields fewer than 150,000 clones, about three quarters seen once. Sampled while nominally healthy, donors likely had unrecorded immune exposures. Of note for this clone: Antigen: not known.

The receptor's source is a man aged 18 to 35 in good health and CMV-seronegative. This sequence joins TRBV6-5 and TRBJ1-2; 7 nucleotides agree with TRBD1. The specimen sequenced was PBMCs. The DNA of the CDR3 is TGTGCCAGCAGTCGAACAGGGGTGGGTGGCTATGGCTACACCTTC. It codes for CASSRTGVGGYGYTF.